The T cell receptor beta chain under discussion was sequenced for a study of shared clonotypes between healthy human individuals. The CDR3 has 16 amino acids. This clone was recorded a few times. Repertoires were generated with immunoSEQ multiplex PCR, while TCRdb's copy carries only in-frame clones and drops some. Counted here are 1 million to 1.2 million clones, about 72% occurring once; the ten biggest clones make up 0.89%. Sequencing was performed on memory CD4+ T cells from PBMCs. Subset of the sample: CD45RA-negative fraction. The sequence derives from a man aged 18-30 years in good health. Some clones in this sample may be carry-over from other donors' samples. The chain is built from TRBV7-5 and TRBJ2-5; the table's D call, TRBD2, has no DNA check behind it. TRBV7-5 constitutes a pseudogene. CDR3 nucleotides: TGTGCCAGAAGCCCTCTTTTCGTTGCGATCCAAGAGACCCAGTACTTC. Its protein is CARSPLFVAIQETQYF.